This TCR beta chain was profiled in a study of glioma-infiltrating T cells. Study results and limitations: Tissue-blood divergence was below expectation in non-neoplastic patients, above in gliomas.

Using RNA template, CDR3s of TCR alpha and beta were amplified with iRepertoire arm-PCR. For one-step reverse transcription and amplification, 100-400 ng of tissue mRNA or PBMC total RNA was used. One entry per CDR3 protein, called by TCRdb with MiXCR from the multiplex PCR reads. The repertoire holds about 3,400 distinct CDR3 sequences, with 80% to 90% as singletons. Turning to this clonotype: Its antigen is not known. One junction end disagrees with the germline gene, perhaps due to a read error. For a library built for alpha chains, this beta chain is a stray read; little rests on its size.

The CDR3 extends over 14 amino acids. CDR1 is LNHDA and CDR2 is SQIVND in the germline V gene (reference sequence). The chain recombines TRBV19 with TRBJ2-5, with D perhaps TRBD2 (5 bases). The receptor's source is a human donor with low-grade glioma or glioblastoma, undergoing nonglioma brain surgery, or in good health (not recorded which). The sequenced sample consisted of glioma tissue, nonneoplastic brain tissue, or PBMCs (not recorded which). The CDR3 sequence: CASSPWETQETQYF. As DNA, the CDR3 is TGCGCCAGTAGTCCTTGGGAGACTCAAGAGACCCAGTACTTC.